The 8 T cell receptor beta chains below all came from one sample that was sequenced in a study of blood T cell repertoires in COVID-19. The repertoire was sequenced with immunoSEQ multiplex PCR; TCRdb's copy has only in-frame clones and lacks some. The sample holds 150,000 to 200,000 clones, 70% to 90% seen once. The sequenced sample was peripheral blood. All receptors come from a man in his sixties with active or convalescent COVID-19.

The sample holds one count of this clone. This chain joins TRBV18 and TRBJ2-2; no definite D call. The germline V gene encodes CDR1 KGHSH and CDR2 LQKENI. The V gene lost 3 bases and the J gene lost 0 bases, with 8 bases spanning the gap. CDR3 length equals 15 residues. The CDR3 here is CASSPTRTNTGELFF. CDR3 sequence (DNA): TGTGCCAGCTCACCGACTCGGACGAACACCGGGGAGCTGTTTTTT.

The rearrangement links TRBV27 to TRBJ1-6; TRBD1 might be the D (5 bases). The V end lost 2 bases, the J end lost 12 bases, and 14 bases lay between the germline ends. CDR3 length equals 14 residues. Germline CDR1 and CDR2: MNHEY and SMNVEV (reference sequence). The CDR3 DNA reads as TGTGCCAGCAGTTTAGTGGGCGGGGGAGGACCCCTCCACTTT. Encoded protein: CASSLVGGGGPLHF.

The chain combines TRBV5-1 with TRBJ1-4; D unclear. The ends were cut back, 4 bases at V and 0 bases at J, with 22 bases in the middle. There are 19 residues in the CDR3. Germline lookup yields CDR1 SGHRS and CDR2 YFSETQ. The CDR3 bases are TGCGCCAGCAGCCCGGGAAACGGACTCGGTTTGGCAACTAATGAAAAACTGTTTTTT. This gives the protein CASSPGNGLGLATNEKLFF.

CDR3 amino acids: CATSLFGALSNQPQHF. Written as DNA, the CDR3 is TGTGCCACCAGCCTATTCGGAGCCCTTAGCAATCAGCCCCAGCATTTT. The J gene is TRBJ1-5, the V gene TRBV15; no firm D call. The CDR3 extends over 16 amino acids. Germline lookup yields CDR1 LNHNV and CDR2 YYDKDF (reference sequence). V lost 5 bases, J lost 0 bases, and 14 bases lay in between.

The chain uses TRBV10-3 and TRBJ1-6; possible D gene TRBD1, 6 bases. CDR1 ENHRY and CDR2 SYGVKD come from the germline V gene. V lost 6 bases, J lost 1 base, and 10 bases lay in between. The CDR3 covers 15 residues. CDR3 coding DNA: TGTGCCATCAGGATAGGACAGTCCTATAATTCACCCCTCCACTTT. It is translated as CAIRIGQSYNSPLHF.

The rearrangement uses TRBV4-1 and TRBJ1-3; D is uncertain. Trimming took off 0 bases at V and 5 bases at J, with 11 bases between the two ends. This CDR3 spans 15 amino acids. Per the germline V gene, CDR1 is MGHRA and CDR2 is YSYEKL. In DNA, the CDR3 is TGCGCCAGCAGCCAAGATAGTATAAAGAGAAACACCATATATTTT. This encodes CASSQDSIKRNTIYF.

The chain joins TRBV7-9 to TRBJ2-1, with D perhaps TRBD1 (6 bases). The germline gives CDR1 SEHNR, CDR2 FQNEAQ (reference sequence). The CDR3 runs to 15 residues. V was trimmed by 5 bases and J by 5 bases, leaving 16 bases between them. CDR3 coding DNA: TGTGCCAGCAGCCTATCACAGGGAAATAACAATGAGCAGTTCTTC. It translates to CASSLSQGNNNEQFF.

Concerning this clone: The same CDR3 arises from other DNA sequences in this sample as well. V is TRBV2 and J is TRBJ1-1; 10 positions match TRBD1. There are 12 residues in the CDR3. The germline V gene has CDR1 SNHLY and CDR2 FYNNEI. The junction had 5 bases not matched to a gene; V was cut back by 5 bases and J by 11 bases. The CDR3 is CASSRDRGRAFF. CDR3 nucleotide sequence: TGTGCCAGCAGTAGAGACAGGGGGCGTGCTTTCTTT.